These 15 T cell receptor beta chains were all obtained from the same sample, sequenced in a study of cytomegalovirus exposure and HLA in healthy donors. Data came from immunoSEQ multiplex PCR; TCRdb stores just in-frame clones and leaves some out. The sample contains around 130,000 clones, 89% of which appear only once. Sequencing was done on a sample of PBMCs. The source is a young man in good health and CMV-seronegative.

DNA of the CDR3: TGTGCCAGCAGTTACCGGACAGGGCGGGGGTACGAGCAGTACTTC. Protein sequence: CASSYRTGRGYEQYF. The chain combines TRBV6-5 with TRBJ2-7; tentatively, D is TRBD1 (8 bases). The CDR3 is made up of 15 amino acids. The germline gives CDR1 MNHEY, CDR2 SVGAGI. V lost 2 bases to trimming and J lost 4 bases, with 15 bases between them.

The chain has TRBV9 and TRBJ2-1; 9 nucleotides line up with TRBD1. J lost 3 bases, V lost 0 bases, and 4 bases had no gene match. The CDR3 runs 16 residues. CDR1 SGDLS and CDR2 YYNGEE come from the germline V gene. This CDR3 reads CASSVATGGLYNEQFF. The CDR3 DNA follows: TGTGCCAGCAGCGTAGCAACAGGGGGCCTCTACAATGAGCAGTTCTTC.

The chain links TRBV19 to TRBJ1-3, with D tentatively TRBD1 (6 bases). V lost 3 bases, J lost 0 bases, and 15 bases lay in between. Germline CDR1 is LNHDA and CDR2 is SQIVND (reference sequence). CDR3 length: 17 amino acids. The CDR3 coding sequence is TGTGCCAGTAGTATTGCCTGGGGGCTGGGCTCTGGAAACACCATATATTTT. This codes for CASSIAWGLGSGNTIYF.

J is TRBJ2-3 and V is TRBV11-2; 13 positions agree with TRBD2. The CDR3 has 15 residues. Germline V gene lookup returns CDR1 SGHAT and CDR2 FQNNGV. With V trimmed by 1 base and J by 8 bases, 3 bases remained unmatched. The CDR3 DNA reads TGTGCCAGCAGCTTAGGACTAGCGGGGGGAGGTACGCAGTATTTT. Translation: CASSLGLAGGGTQYF.

V is TRBV6-6 and J is TRBJ2-7; D not certain. This CDR3 is built from 14 residues. Germline CDR1 reads MNHNY; CDR2 reads SVGAGI (reference sequence). The germline V and J ends were trimmed by 3 bases and 5 bases, with 14 bases remaining between them. Here the CDR3 reads CASSYGQVRDEQYF. The CDR3 bases are TGTGCCAGCAGTTATGGGCAGGTTCGCGACGAGCAGTACTTC.

V gene TRBV5-1 combines with J gene TRBJ1-4; D unresolved. CDR3 length: 14 amino acids. Trimming stripped 0 bases from V and 5 bases from J, with 8 bases between. The germline gives CDR1 SGHRS, CDR2 YFSETQ. DNA for the CDR3: TGCGCCAGCAGCTTGGTCCCGGGGAATGAAAAACTGTTTTTT. Residues: CASSLVPGNEKLFF.

The rearrangement joins TRBV5-1 to TRBJ1-4; D is possibly TRBD1 (5 bases). This CDR3 comprises 17 residues. Trimming pared 1 base from V and 2 bases from J, leaving 15 bases between. CDR1 and CDR2 (germline): SGHRS, YFSETQ. The CDR3 DNA sequence: TGCGCCAGCAGCTTGACAGGCGTTTCCCAGACTAATGAAAAACTGTTTTTT. It is translated as CASSLTGVSQTNEKLFF.

The chain joins TRBV6-1 to TRBJ2-7; 8 positions agree with TRBD1. Germline values: CDR1 MNHNS, CDR2 SASEGT. The V and J ends lost 6 bases and 4 bases, in that order; junction bases with no gene match: 2. CDR3 size: 12 residues. The CDR3 DNA is TGTGCCAGCAGCAGGGGGCTTTACGAGCAGTACTTC. Its translation: CASSRGLYEQYF.

This clone was picked up a small number of times. The V and J genes are TRBV5-1 and TRBJ1-6; maybe TRBD1 (6 bases). The CDR3 is 16 residues long. V was trimmed by 0 bases and J by 9 bases, leaving 16 bases between them. Looked up from germline, CDR1 is SGHRS and CDR2 is YFSETQ. The CDR3 DNA reads as TGCGCCAGCAGCTTGGCGGAAGGCAGGGGCTCTTCACCCCTCCACTTT. Translated, it gives CASSLAEGRGSSPLHF. The complete variable domain, with remaining parts taken from reference TRBV5-1 and TRBJ1-6, reads KAGVTQTPRYLIKTRGQQVTLSCSPISGHRSVSWYQQTPGQGLQFLFEYFSETQRNKGNFPGRFSGRQFSNSRSEMNVSTLELGDSALYLCASSLAEGRGSSPLHFGNGTRLTVT.

This rearrangement joins TRBV4-3 to TRBJ1-4; 7 bases align to TRBD1. The CDR3 sequence is 15 residues long. Germline CDR1 LGHNA, CDR2 YSLEER. J was trimmed by 3 bases and V by 3 bases; bases with no gene match: 4. The CDR3 here is CASSHRQGANEKLFF. Here the CDR3 DNA reads TGCGCCAGCAGCCATCGACAGGGAGCTAATGAAAAACTGTTTTTT.

The chain has TRBV7-9 and TRBJ2-6, with TRBD2 matching over 7 bases. Germline CDR1 is SEHNR and CDR2 is FQNEAQ (reference sequence). The junction had 10 bases not matched to a gene; V was cut back by 5 bases and J by 0 bases. The CDR3 has 18 residues. CDR3: CASSPAGSGGSGANVLTF. CDR3 bases: TGTGCCAGCAGCCCGGCGGGATCGGGGGGCTCTGGGGCCAACGTCCTGACTTTC.

V gene TRBV28 combines with J gene TRBJ2-1; 12 nucleotides line up with TRBD2. The V segment lost 5 bases and the J segment 5 bases; nucleotides outside the gene matches: 7. CDR1 is MDHEN, CDR2 SYDVKM, per germline. The CDR3 contains 16 residues. The CDR3 protein is CASSRPRLAGDNEQFF. The CDR3 DNA is TGTGCCAGCAGTCGTCCTCGACTAGCGGGAGACAATGAGCAGTTCTTC.

The chain's CDR3 is CAISRGTVRNTEAFF. The CDR3 DNA reads TGTGCCATCAGTCGGGGGACAGTCCGGAACACTGAAGCTTTCTTT. V and J are TRBV10-3 and TRBJ1-1; 7 bases match TRBD1. Unmatched junction bases numbered 7, after V lost 5 bases and J lost 1 base. CDR1 is ENHRY and CDR2 is SYGVKD in the germline V gene. There are 15 residues in the CDR3.

This clone was observed a few times. The chain is built from TRBV7-2 and TRBJ1-1, with 7 bases lining up with TRBD1. V shed 5 bases and J 6 bases; nucleotides not matched to a gene: 9. The CDR3 runs to 14 residues. Germline CDR1 reads SGHTA; CDR2 reads FQGNSA. CDR3 region: CASSPTAGQAEAFF. Here the CDR3 DNA reads TGTGCCAGCAGCCCGACAGCCGGACAGGCTGAAGCTTTCTTT. The full variable domain, with the rest looked up from reference TRBV7-2 and TRBJ1-1, is GAGVSQSPSNKVTEKGKDVELRCDPISGHTALYWYRQSLGQGLEFLIYFQGNSAPDKSGLPSDRFSAERTGGSVSTLTIQRTQQEDSAVYLCASSPTAGQAEAFFGQGTRLTVV.

This sequence joins TRBV19 and TRBJ2-1; 8 bases fit TRBD2. Germline V lookup: CDR1 LNHDA, CDR2 SQIVND (reference sequence). The CDR3 consists of 17 residues. The V segment lost 5 bases and the J segment 6 bases; nucleotides outside the gene matches: 15. CDR3 nucleotides: TGTGCCAGTAGTCCCCCCGGGGGGACTAGGGCTCCCAATGAGCAGTTCTTC. It encodes CASSPPGGTRAPNEQFF.